This T cell receptor beta chain was obtained from a study of early T cells in non-severe SARS-CoV-2 infection. Study information: Unsorted whole blood bulk RNA was sequenced, with unpaired chains.

Each cDNA molecule carried a unique molecular identifier. TCRdb re-derived calls from the 5' RACE reads in MiXCR, one entry per CDR3 protein. The sample holds 85,000 to 100,000 distinct CDR3 sequences, 11% seen once. The table lists this clonotype with a few counts. What it recognizes is unknown. Study-level findings and limits: Clonotype matching in VDJdb favored anti-spike CD8 responses and did not capture private and CD4 specificities.

The CDR3 runs to 12 residues. Germline assignment: CDR1 ENHRY and CDR2 SYGVKD. V lost 0 bases and J lost 7, with 4 bases in between. The sequence was collected from an adult who was a healthcare worker with PCR-confirmed SARS-CoV-2 infection or an uninfected control (not recorded which). The rearrangement uses TRBV10-3 and TRBJ2-1, with D unresolved. This specimen was whole blood, taken at baseline. CDR3 region: CAISESGNEQFF. The CDR3 region has the DNA TGTGCCATCAGTGAGTCGGGGAATGAGCAGTTCTTC.